This TCR beta chain was identified during a study of CD8 T cells in ankylosing spondylitis. Using quantitative 5'-RACE with molecular barcodes, the authors made TCR beta libraries. MiXCR, applied by TCRdb to the 5' RACE reads, yields one record per CDR3 protein. Of about 510,000 distinct CDR3 sequences in the sample, 5.3% are singletons; the top ten hold 3% to 4%. This clonotype was observed a handful of times. Its antigen remains unidentified. Broader study findings: Blood from ankylosing spondylitis patients appeared to carry a characteristic eight-variant TCR beta motif. The authors reported significant enrichment of disease-linked clones in matched ankylosing spondylitis synovial fluid. Clones that were linked to disease were CD8+ and were relatively rare in peripheral blood.

The sequencing input was blood, either unsorted or a sorted T cell fraction (not recorded which). The receptor's source is a male donor with ankylosing spondylitis.

The CDR3 nucleotides are TGTGCCAGCAGCTTAACTGGAGGAGAAGCTTTCTTT. Amino acid sequence: CASSLTGGEAFF. The rearrangement links TRBV7-6 to TRBJ1-1, with D uncertain. Germline V lookup: CDR1 SGHVS, CDR2 FNYEAQ. The CDR3 has 12 amino acids. The V end was cut by 2 bases, the J end by 8 bases, with 9 bases between.